The next 9 T cell receptor beta chains were all read from a single sample in a study of T cells in Graves' hyperthyroidism and ophthalmopathy. From RNA transcripts, TCR beta CDR3 regions were amplified. Researchers ran a first-round RT-PCR on the TCR CDR3 using the HTBI primer set. TCRdb reprocessed the multiplex PCR reads via MiXCR and lists one record per CDR3 protein. This sample yields 500,000 to 750,000 distinct CDR3 sequences, of which approximately 15% are seen a single time; approximately 6.4% belongs to the top ten. The material sequenced was blood. The receptors originated from a woman between 18 and 29 years old with Graves' ophthalmopathy.

This clonotype showed up many times. The chain has TRBV7-3 and TRBJ2-3, with D perhaps assigned TRBD1 or TRBD2 (6 bases each). V was clipped by 8 bases and J by 6 bases, with 15 bases between them. The CDR3 totals 13 residues. Germline V CDR1 and CDR2: SGHTA, FQGTGA. The CDR3 sequence: CASRGGLGDTQYF. In DNA, the CDR3 is TGTGCCAGCCGAGGGGGACTCGGGGATACGCAGTATTTT.

This clonotype appeared many times. The gene calls are TRBV28 and TRBJ1-6; D perhaps matches TRBD1 (6 bases). Germline V lookup: CDR1 MDHEN, CDR2 SYDVKM. The CDR3 consists of 13 residues. The V end lost 2 bases, the J end lost 9 bases, and 8 bases lay between the germline ends. The CDR3: CASSLAGVSPLHF. The CDR3, as DNA: TGTGCCAGCAGTTTAGCAGGGGTTTCACCCCTCCACTTT.

This clonotype showed up many times. This sequence may be a read error, since a much larger clone differs from it by one base. The rearrangement links TRBV12-3 or TRBV12-4 to TRBJ1-1; D is possibly TRBD1 (5 bases). Between the trimmed V and J ends, which lost 2 bases and 4 bases, there was a span of 8 bases. The CDR3 extends over 13 amino acids. The CDR3 coding sequence is TGTGCCAGCAGTTTATGGGGGGTCACTGAAGCTTTCTTT. This sequence encodes CASSLWGVTEAFF.

As for this clonotype: A much bigger clone sits one base away, suggesting this may be a read error. V is TRBV29-1 and J is TRBJ2-7, with 8 bases aligning to TRBD1. The CDR3 length is 15 residues. Germline loops: CDR1 SQVTM, CDR2 ANQGSEA. CDR3 residues: CSVEKLDRVPYGQYF. DNA of the CDR3: TGCAGCGTTGAAAAGTTGGACAGGGTTCCCTACGGGCAGTACTTC.

V and J are TRBV18 and TRBJ2-2; TRBD2 is a possible D gene (5 bases). V lost 1 base and J lost 4, with 13 bases in between. CDR1 is KGHSH, CDR2 LQKENI, per germline. This CDR3 is 16 amino acids long. CDR3 region: CASSPRRRQGTGELFF. The CDR3, as DNA: TGTGCCAGCTCACCACGAAGGAGGCAAGGCACCGGGGAGCTGTTTTTT.

This clonotype was recorded many times. The V and J genes are TRBV4-3 and TRBJ1-4, with a possible D match to TRBD1 (5 bases). Germline V CDR1 and CDR2: LGHNA, YSLEER. The V gene lost 6 bases and the J gene lost 8 bases, with 16 bases spanning the gap. CDR3 length: 14 amino acids. CDR3 residues: CASSPQGTEEKLFF. In DNA form, the CDR3 reads TGCGCCAGCAGTCCTCAGGGTACTGAGGAAAAACTGTTTTTT.

The table lists this clonotype with a few counts. The chain carries TRBV12-5 and TRBJ2-4, with TRBD2 as a possible D gene (6 bases). This CDR3 comprises 14 residues. The V end was cut by 5 bases, the J end by 6 bases, with 14 bases between. Germline V gene data show CDR1 as LGHNT and CDR2 as FRNRAP. The CDR3 protein is CASGPPWRGNIQYF. The CDR3 bases are TGTGCTAGTGGTCCCCCTTGGAGGGGAAACATTCAGTACTTC. Looking up the rest from reference TRBV12-5 and TRBJ2-4 gives the full variable domain: DARVTQTPRHKVTEMGQEVTMRCQPILGHNTVFWYRQTMMQGLELLAYFRNRAPLDDSGMPKDRFSAEMPDATLATLKIQPSEPRDSAVYFCASGPPWRGNIQYFGAGTRLSVL.

This clonotype was detected ten times or more. The J gene is TRBJ2-5, the V gene TRBV27; TRBD1 might be the D (6 bases). Looked up from germline, CDR1 is MNHEY and CDR2 is SMNVEV (reference sequence). The CDR3 is 14 amino acids. V was cut by 3 bases and J by 1 base, with 9 bases left in between. CDR3 DNA sequence: TGTGCCAGCAGTTTCACAGGGCCCCAAGAGACCCAGTACTTC. Encoded protein: CASSFTGPQETQYF.

The chain couples TRBV12-5 to TRBJ2-2; D call uncertain. The CDR3 loop spans 12 amino acids. Trimming pared 3 bases from V and 4 bases from J, leaving 3 bases between. CDR1 and CDR2 (germline): LGHNT, FRNRAP. The CDR3 protein is CASGFRTGELFF. Written as DNA, the CDR3 is TGTGCTAGTGGTTTCCGCACCGGGGAGCTGTTTTTT.